The TCR beta chain described here comes from a study of blood T cells in healthy people across ages (dated by TCRdb to the mid-2010s). About the study as a whole: Template switching captured roughly one uniquely barcoded TCR beta cDNA molecule per two T cells in model experiments. The study measured age-related changes in TCR beta repertoire diversity using deep sequencing normalized with unique cDNA molecular identifiers. Donors were grouped into four age groups: young (average 16 years), middle-aged (about 38), aged (around 60) and long-lived (82). To avoid experimental bias, donors of different ages were randomly spread across the sequencing lanes. Using the same blood draw, the study looked at two additional independent replicas of 1 million unique cDNA reads for two donors, one aged 18 to 30 and the other aged 80 or older.

What the authors observed across the whole study: Because the CMV infection status of the donors was unknown, age-related changes in expanded clonotypes may potentially have been confounded. Compared with the aged group, the long-lived group had more naive CD4+ T cells, fewer expanded clones and increased TCR diversity, suggesting age selection. Because profiling used bulk unsorted PBMCs, naive and antigen-experienced compartments could not be compared conclusively. Observed TCR beta diversity correlated strongly with the percentage of naive T cells measured by flow cytometry. Estimates of total diversity based on one million sequenced T cells were considered lower bounds and underestimates. Observed TCR beta diversity per million T cells fell roughly linearly with age, and a significant reduction was already apparent by age around 40.

A remark on this clonotype: Its antigen remains unidentified. No clone much larger than this one lies a single base away; base qualities are absent.

The donors were a few dozen Caucasian individuals from Russia, aged about 6 to 95 years, who were systemically healthy. Roughly 10 milliliters of peripheral blood were collected from each donor into EDTA-treated Vacutainer tubes. Ficoll-Paque density-gradient centrifugation was used to isolate PBMCs, with at least 6.5 million per sample. Total RNA was extracted from PBMCs with Trizol reagent, with at least 6 micrograms obtained per sample. For every donor, an aliquot of PBMCs went through flow cytometry to measure the percentages of naive CD45RAhigh/CD27high T cells. To prepare the library, 5' RACE was applied. Sequenced using an Illumina HiSeq 2500. The second PCR ran for about 7 to 11 cycles and used a J-beta primer mix along with a sample-barcoded 5' primer. A unique molecular identifier was introduced onto each TCR beta cDNA molecule by a template-switch 5' adaptor carrying 12 random nucleotides. Each sample yielded at least 3 million CDR3-containing paired-end reads. All of the RNA was converted into first-strand cDNA using the Mint cDNA synthesis kit, with a TRBC-specific oligonucleotide serving as the primer. Following uracil-DNA glycosylase treatment, all cDNA underwent a first 18-cycle PCR with the universal primers M1SS and BC2_uni_R. The authors' analysis ran thus. Normalization of each sample was performed by random selection of 1 million high-quality reads, each carrying a distinct molecular identifier. Instead of being binned into consensus sequences, reads that shared molecular identifiers were thrown out. MiTCR, set to a Q25 quality threshold and the strictest error-elimination algorithm, was used for CDR3 identification, clonotype clustering and error correction. Lower-bound total TCR beta diversity was estimated with a nonparametric unseen species model using Euler transformation. TCRdb handled the public reads itself, with Q25 trimming in fastp and clone calling in MiXCR, and kept productive beta chains. Rows are combined by CDR3 protein, so each entry shows the most common genes and DNA. The V and J calls and clone size are TCRdb's, not the authors'. The sample data list 1,500,000 or so distinct CDR3 sequences, and about 45% of these were observed just once. About 4.1% of the sample belongs to the ten largest clones.

The CDR3 runs 17 residues from the cysteine to the phenylalanine. Just CDR3 DNA is preserved here, 51 bases in frame from base 1. V and J are trimmed by 11 bases and 0 bases, and the gene matches miss 14 bases of the junction. From a lookup of the germline V gene (reference sequence), CDR1 and CDR2 are SEHNR and FQNEAQ. The sample was blood. The V gene is TRBV7-9 and the J gene is TRBJ2-3; 10 bases in the middle match TRBD2. The receptor was derived from a woman between 18 and 30 years old in good health. The CDR3 region reads CAAGTLAGDPSTDTQYF. The nucleotide sequence is TGTGCCGCTGGGACCCTAGCGGGGGACCCGAGCACAGATACGCAGTATTTT.